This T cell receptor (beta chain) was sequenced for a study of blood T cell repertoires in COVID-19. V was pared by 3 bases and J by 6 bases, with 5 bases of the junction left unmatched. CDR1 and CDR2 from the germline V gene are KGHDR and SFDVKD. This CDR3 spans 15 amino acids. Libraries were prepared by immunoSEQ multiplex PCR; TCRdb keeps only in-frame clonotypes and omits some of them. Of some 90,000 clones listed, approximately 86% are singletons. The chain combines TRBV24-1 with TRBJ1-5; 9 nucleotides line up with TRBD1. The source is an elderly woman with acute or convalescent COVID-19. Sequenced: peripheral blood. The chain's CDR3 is CATSDTGTGFQPQHF. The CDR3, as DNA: TGTGCCACCAGTGATACCGGGACAGGGTTTCAGCCCCAGCATTTT.